This TCR beta chain was found in a study of T cell changes during pregnancy in multiple sclerosis. Data came from immunoSEQ multiplex PCR; TCRdb stores just in-frame clones and leaves some out. The profile shows approximately 29,000 clones, 85% to 90% of them singletons. Looked up from germline, CDR1 is SQVTM and CDR2 is ANQGSEA. The CDR3 is 14 amino acids. With 3 bases clipped from V and 4 bases from J, the junction kept 7 bases outside the gene matches. The sample was CD4+ T cells from peripheral blood mononuclear cells, taken in the second trimester of pregnancy. This clonotype was obtained from a female donor with multiple sclerosis, enrolled in a pregnancy study. This chain connects TRBV29-1 to TRBJ1-2; 8 bases map to TRBD1. The CDR3 DNA follows: TGCAGCGTTGAGGTGACAGGGGAATCCTATGGCTACACCTTC. It encodes CSVEVTGESYGYTF.